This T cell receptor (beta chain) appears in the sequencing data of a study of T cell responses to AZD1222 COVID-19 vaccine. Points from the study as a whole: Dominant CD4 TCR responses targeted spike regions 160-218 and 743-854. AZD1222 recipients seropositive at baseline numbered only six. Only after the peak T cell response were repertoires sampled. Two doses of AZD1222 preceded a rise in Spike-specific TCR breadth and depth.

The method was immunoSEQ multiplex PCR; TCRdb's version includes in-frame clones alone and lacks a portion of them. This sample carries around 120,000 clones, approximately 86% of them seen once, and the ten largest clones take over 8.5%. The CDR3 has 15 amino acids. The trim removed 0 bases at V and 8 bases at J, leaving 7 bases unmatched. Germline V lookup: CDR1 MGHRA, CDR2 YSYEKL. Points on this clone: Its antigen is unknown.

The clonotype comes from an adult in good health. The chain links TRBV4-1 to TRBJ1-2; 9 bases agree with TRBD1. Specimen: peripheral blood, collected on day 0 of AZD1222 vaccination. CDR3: CASSQDGTGYLGYTF. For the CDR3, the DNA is TGCGCCAGCAGCCAAGACGGGACAGGGTATCTCGGCTACACCTTC.